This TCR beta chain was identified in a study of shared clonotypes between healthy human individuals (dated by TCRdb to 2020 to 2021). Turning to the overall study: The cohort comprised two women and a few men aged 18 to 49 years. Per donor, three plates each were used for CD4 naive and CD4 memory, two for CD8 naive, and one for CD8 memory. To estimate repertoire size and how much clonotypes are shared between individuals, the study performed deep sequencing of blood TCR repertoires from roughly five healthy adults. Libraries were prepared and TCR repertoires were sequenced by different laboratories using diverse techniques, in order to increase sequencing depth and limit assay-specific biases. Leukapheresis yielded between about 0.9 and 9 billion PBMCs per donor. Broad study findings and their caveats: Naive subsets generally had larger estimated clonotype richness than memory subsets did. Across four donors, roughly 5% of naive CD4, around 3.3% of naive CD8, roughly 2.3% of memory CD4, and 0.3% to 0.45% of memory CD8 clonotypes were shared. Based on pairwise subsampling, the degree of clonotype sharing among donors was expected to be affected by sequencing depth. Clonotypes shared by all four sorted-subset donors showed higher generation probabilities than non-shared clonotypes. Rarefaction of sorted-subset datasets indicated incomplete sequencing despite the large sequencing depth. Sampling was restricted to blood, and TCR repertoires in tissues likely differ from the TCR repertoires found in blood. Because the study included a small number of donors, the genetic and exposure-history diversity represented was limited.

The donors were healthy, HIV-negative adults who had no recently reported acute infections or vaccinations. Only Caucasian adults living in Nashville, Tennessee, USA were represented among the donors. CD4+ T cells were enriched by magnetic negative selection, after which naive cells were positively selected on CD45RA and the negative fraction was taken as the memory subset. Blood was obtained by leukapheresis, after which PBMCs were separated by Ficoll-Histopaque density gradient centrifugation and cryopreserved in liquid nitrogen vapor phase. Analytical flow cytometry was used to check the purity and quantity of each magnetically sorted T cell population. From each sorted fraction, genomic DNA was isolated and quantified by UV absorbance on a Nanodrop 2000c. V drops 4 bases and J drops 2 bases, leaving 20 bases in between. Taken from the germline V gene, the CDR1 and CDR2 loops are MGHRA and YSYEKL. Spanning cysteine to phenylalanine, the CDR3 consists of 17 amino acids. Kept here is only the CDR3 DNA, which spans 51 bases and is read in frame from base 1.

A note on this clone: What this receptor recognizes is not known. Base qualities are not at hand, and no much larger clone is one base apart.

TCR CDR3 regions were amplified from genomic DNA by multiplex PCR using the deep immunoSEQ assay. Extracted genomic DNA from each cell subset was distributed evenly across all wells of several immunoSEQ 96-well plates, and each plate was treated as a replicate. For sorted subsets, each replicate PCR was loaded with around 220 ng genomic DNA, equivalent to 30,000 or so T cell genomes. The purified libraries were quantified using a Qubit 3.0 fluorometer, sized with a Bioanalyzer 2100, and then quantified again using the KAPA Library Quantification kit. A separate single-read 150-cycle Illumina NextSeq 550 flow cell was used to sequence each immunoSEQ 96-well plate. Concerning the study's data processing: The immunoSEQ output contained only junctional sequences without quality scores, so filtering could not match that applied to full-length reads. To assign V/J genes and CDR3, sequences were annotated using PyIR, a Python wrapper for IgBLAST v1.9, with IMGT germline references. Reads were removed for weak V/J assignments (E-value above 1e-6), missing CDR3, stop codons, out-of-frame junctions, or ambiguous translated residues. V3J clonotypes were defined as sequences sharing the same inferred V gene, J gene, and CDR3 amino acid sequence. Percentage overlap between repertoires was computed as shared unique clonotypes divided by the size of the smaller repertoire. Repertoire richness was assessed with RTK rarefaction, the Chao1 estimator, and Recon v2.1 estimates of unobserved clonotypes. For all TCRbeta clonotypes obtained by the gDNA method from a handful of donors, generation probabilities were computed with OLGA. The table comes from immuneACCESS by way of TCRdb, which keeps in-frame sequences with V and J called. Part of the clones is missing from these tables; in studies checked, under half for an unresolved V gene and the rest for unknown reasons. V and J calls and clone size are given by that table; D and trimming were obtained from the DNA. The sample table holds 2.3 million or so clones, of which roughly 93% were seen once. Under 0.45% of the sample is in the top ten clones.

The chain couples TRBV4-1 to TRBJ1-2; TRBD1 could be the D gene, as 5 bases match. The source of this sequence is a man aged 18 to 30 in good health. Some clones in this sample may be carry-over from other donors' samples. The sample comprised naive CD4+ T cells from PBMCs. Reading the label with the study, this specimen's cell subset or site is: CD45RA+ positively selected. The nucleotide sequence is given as TGCGCCAGCAGCCCTACCCTGGCACAGGCCCCCAACTATGGCTACACCTTC. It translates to CASSPTLAQAPNYGYTF.